Ten or more counts support the clone carrying this TCR beta chain. This record belongs to a study of molecular identifiers for immune sequencing clone quantification. V shed 4 bases and J shed 1 base, with 10 bases lying between them. CDR3 length equals 14 residues. TCRdb reanalysed the PCR reads using MiXCR and keeps one entry per CDR3 protein. Of approximately 97,000 distinct CDR3 sequences in the sample, 35% were seen once. Input material: naive CD8+ T cells from blood, with Jurkat cell RNA spiked in. Subset reported: FACS-sorted CD8+CD4-CCR7+CD45RA+ naive T cells. The chain combines TRBV12-3 or TRBV12-4 with TRBJ1-1; D ambiguous. This TCR was recovered from a human donor in good health. Some libraries in this study had Jurkat cell RNA spiked in. In DNA, the CDR3 is TGTGCCAGCAGTTGGCCACCACCGAACACTGAAGCTTTCTTT. Translating gives CASSWPPPNTEAFF.